This T cell receptor (beta chain) was sequenced in a study of blood T cell repertoires in COVID-19. Overall study context: PBMCs, B-cell-depleted T cells, or T cells were the source of the cDNA or gDNA that made up the material.

The method was immunoSEQ multiplex PCR; TCRdb's version includes in-frame clones alone and lacks a portion of them. The table includes over 100,000 clones, around 89% detected once. CDR3 length: 15 residues. Germline V gene sequence: CDR1 KGHSH, CDR2 LQKENI. V gave up 3 bases and J gave up 1 base; unmatched junction bases: 3. The Seattle patients joined while their infection was active and were tracked longitudinally afterward. Sequencing was carried out using peripheral blood. The chain employs TRBV18 and TRBJ2-3; 8 nucleotides align to TRBD1. This sequence originates from a man aged 60 to 69 with COVID-19, enrolled during active disease. CDR3 protein: CASSPGQVGTDTQYF. The CDR3 nucleotides read TGTGCCAGCTCACCGGGACAGGTGGGCACAGATACGCAGTATTTT.